This T cell receptor (beta chain) was sequenced for a study of cytomegalovirus exposure and HLA in healthy donors. Overall study results and limits: Later work found that TCR association rates differed between HLA loci; DRB1 had the most and HLA-C the fewest. Analysis performed later found 15,000 or so TCR beta sequences associated with HLA alleles at 0.05 false discovery rate.

Trimming took 4 bases from V and 5 from J; bases not matched to a gene: 10. CDR1 SGHNT and CDR2 YYREEE come from the germline V gene (reference sequence). The CDR3 consists of 15 residues. This PCR relied on a set of 60 Vbeta primers and 13 Jbeta primers. Data came from immunoSEQ multiplex PCR; TCRdb stores just in-frame clones and leaves some out. The sample shows fewer than 150,000 clones, more than 60% of them seen only once. With respect to this clone: What it binds is unknown.

The sequenced material came from PBMCs. The V gene is TRBV5-4, the J gene TRBJ2-5; 8 bases align to TRBD2. The sequence was obtained from a male donor in good health and CMV-seronegative. CDR3 nucleotide sequence: TGTGCCAGCAGCCCGCAAGCGGGAGTTAGGGAGACCCAGTACTTC. It codes for CASSPQAGVRETQYF. Variable domain in full (rest from reference TRBV5-4 and TRBJ2-5): ETGVTQSPTHLIKTRGQQVTLRCSSQSGHNTVSWYQQALGQGPQFIFQYYREEENGRGNFPPRFSGLQFPNYSSELNVNALELDDSALYLCASSPQAGVRETQYFGPGTRLLVL.